This is a list of T cell receptor beta chains from one sample in a study of cytomegalovirus exposure and HLA in healthy donors. Generated by immunoSEQ multiplex PCR, the TCRdb table keeps only in-frame clones and is missing some. The table includes 200,000 or so clones, 65% to 80% detected once. Source material: PBMCs. Receptor source: a man aged 45-65 years in good health and CMV-seronegative. Each CDR3 is given without its conserved first and last residue. Size tells how often a clone was seen (once, few, many) or the class of an expanded clone, and some rows leave it out.

cdr3_length clone_size v_call cdr3_aa
13 . TRBV5-6 ASSASGGSYNEQF
12 . TRBV19 ASSVFAGGREQY
15 . TRBV4-1 ASSPGQGAFGTDTQY
13 . TRBV19 ASSISGVNTGELF
13 . TRBV19 ASSLQQTNTGELF
13 . TRBV11-2 ASSLSGTSINEQF
12 . TRBV30 AWSVGGRNQPQH
14 . TRBV27 ASSLDTGVGGDTQY
13 . TRBV18 ASSPGGAGTGELF
12 . TRBV5-4 ASSPGSAADTQY
11 . TRBV6-5 ATGGQGRYEQY
12 . TRBV6-1 ASSLYTGIGELF
13 . TRBV19 ASSNRNRPRDEQF
16 . TRBV14 ASSRMGFGASGSGEQY
13 . TRBV7-2 ASSLVVGTYNEQF
12 few TRBV6-5 ASSYRTGNQPQH
12 few TRBV14 ASSRESFSYEQY
14 . TRBV5-1 ASSLALGGAGNEQF
13 . TRBV30 AWRILLTENTEAF
11 few TRBV6-5 AFGAGVSYEQY
14 . TRBV27 ASSLSMGGVTDTQY
12 . TRBV28 ASSLYTGTDTQY
14 . TRBV19 ASSAAGGGFRETQY
19 . TRBV23-1 ASSLFAPRRLAGVSDYEQY
13 . TRBV7-9 ASSPKEGGNYGYT
11 . TRBV9 ASTAGVGYGYT
15 few TRBV5-1 ASSWGRSGANTGELF
15 . TRBV11-1 ASSLASAPGAKNIQY
12 . TRBV18 ASSLDRGTYEQY
16 . TRBV11-2 ASRQRGWLGGEVVEAF
13 once TRBV9 ASSALTGMGYGYT
11 . TRBV27 ASSLTSRNEQF
13 . TRBV27 ASSLSLAGANEQF
13 . TRBV27 ASSRLAGVWETQY
13 . TRBV28 ASSRDSLVSYEQY
11 . TRBV28 ASRGTRSYEQY
13 . TRBV9 ASSVGLGGNTEAF
12 once TRBV5-1 ASSLVGQGSGYT
13 . TRBV11-2 ASSTPGTGQETQY
12 . TRBV27 ASSSTGGRVEQY
12 . TRBV27 ASSPDRINQPQH
13 . TRBV27 ASSFPGTPAGELF
12 . TRBV28 ASSGAVGNQPQH
12 . TRBV7-8 ASRAGGSNQPQH
14 . TRBV9 ASSEGAGPYTDTQY
13 . TRBV11-2 ASSFNTGGNQPQH
11 few TRBV7-6 ASGGALGTEAF
13 . TRBV9 ASSQGLAASYEQY
12 . TRBV28 ASSLGGSSYEQY
14 . TRBV5-1 ASSLAASGLLGEQY
14 . TRBV9 ASSVDAGGPSGTQY
12 . TRBV18 ASSPGQSAGGAF
12 . TRBV5-4 ASSSGTVTYEQY
14 few TRBV2 ASSEFGGASGNTIY
12 . TRBV5-8 ASSLETSAHTQY
10 . TRBV27 ASSLPGTEAF
11 . TRBV19 ASSVRENTEAF
12 . TRBV18 ASSPLDDTYEQY
12 few TRBV15 ATSISGIDYEQF